Sequencing of this T cell receptor beta chain was carried out in a study of blood T cell repertoires in COVID-19. As for the study in general: Whether acute or convalescent, the COVID-19 samples came from the United States, Italy and Spain.

The table lists this clone with a few counts. Clones were sequenced by immunoSEQ multiplex PCR, and TCRdb holds only the in-frame ones, with some missing. The sample lists approximately 150,000 clones, 85% to 90% occurring once. V shed 7 bases, J shed 4 bases, and the junction held 8 bases outside the gene matches. The CDR3 runs to 14 residues. Germline-derived CDR1 and CDR2 are ENHRY and SYGVKD. The sequence came from a woman in her 70s with acute or convalescent COVID-19. The rearrangement joins TRBV10-3 to TRBJ1-1; 8 bases align to TRBD1. The sequencing input was peripheral blood. CDR3 nucleotide sequence: TGTGCCATCACCCCGGACAGGGTCGCCACTGAAGCTTTCTTT. Protein sequence: CAITPDRVATEAFF.